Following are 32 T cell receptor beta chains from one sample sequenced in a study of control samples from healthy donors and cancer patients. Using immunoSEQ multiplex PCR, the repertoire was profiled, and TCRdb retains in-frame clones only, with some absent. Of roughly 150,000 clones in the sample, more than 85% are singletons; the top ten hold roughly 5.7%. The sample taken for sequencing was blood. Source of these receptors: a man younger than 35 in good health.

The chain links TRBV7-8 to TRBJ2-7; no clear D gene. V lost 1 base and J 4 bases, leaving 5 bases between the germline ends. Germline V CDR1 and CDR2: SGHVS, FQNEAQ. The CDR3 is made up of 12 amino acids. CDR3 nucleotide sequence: TGTGCCAGCAGCTTAGTAAATTACGAGCAGTACTTC. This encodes CASSLVNYEQYF.

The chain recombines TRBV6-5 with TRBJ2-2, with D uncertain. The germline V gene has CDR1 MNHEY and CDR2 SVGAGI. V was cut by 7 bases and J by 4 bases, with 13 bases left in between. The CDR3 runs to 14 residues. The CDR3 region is CASITQRSTGELFF. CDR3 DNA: TGTGCCAGCATTACCCAACGGAGCACCGGGGAGCTGTTTTTT.

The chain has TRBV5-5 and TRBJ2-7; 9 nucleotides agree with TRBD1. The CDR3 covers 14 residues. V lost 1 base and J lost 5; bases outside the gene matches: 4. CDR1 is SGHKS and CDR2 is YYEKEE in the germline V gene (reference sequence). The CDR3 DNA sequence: TGTGCCAGCAGCTTGTGGGACAGGGAGGACGAGCAGTACTTC. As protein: CASSLWDREDEQYF.

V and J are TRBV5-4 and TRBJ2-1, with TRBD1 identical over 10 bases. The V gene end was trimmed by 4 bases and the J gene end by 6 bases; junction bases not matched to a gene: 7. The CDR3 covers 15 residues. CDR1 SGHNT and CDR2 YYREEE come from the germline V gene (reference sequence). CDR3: CASSLGQGVGNEQFF. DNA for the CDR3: TGTGCCAGCAGCCTAGGACAGGGGGTAGGCAATGAGCAGTTCTTC.

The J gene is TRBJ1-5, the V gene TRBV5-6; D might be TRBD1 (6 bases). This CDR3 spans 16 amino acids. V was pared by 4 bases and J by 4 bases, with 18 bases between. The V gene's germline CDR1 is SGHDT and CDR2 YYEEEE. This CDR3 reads CASSLMNRGANQPQHF. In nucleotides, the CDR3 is TGTGCCAGCAGCCTGATGAATAGGGGGGCGAATCAGCCCCAGCATTTT.

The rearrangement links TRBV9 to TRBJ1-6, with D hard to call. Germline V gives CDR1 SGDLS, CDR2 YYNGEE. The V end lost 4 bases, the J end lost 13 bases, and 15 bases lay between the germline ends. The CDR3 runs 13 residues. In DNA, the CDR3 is TGTGCCAGCAGCTCAAACGGGGTGTCGCCCCTCCACTTT. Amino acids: CASSSNGVSPLHF.

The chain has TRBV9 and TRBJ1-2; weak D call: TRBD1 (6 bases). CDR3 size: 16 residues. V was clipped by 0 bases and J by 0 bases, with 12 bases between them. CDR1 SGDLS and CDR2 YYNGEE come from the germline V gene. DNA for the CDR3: TGTGCCAGCAGCGTAGGGCTACAGGGCGCTAACTATGGCTACACCTTC. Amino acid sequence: CASSVGLQGANYGYTF.

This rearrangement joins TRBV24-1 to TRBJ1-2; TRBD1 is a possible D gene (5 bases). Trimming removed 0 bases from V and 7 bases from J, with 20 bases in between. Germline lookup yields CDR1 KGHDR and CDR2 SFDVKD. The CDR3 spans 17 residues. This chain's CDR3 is CATSDLRGAGRVRGYTF. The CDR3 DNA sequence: TGTGCCACCAGTGATTTGCGTGGGGCAGGCCGAGTACGTGGCTACACCTTC.

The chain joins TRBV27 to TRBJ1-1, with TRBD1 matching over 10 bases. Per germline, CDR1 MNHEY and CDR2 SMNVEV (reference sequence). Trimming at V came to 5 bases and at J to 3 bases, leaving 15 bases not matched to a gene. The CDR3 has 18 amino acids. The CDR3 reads CASSPTTGGASTDTEAFF. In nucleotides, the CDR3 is TGTGCCAGCAGTCCCACGACAGGGGGCGCGTCGACGGACACTGAAGCTTTCTTT.

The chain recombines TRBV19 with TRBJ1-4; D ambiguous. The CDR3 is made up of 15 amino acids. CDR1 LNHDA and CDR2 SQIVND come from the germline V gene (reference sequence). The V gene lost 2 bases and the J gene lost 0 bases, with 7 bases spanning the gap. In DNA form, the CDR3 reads TGTGCCAGTAGTATAAATGGGGCAACTAATGAAAAACTGTTTTTT. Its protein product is CASSINGATNEKLFF. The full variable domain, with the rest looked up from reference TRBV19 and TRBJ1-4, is DGGITQSPKYLFRKEGQNVTLSCEQNLNHDAMYWYRQDPGQGLRLIYYSQIVNDFQKGDIAEGYSVSREKKESFPLTVTSAQKNPTAFYLCASSINGATNEKLFFGSGTQLSVL.

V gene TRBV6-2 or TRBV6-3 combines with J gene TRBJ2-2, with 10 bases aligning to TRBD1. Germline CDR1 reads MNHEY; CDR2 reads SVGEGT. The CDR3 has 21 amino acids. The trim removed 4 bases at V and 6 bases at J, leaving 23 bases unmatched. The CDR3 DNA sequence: TGTGCCAGCAGTTGGAGGGGGACCGGGACAGGGGCCTTAGCAAGCGCCGGGGAGCTGTTTTTT. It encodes CASSWRGTGTGALASAGELFF.

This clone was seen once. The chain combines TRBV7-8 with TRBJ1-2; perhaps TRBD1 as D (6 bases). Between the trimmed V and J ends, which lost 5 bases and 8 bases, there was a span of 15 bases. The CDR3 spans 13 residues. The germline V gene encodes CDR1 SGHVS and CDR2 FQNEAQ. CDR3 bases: TGTGCCAGCAGCCTAGTCGGGGGCGACGGCTACACCTTC. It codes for CASSLVGGDGYTF.

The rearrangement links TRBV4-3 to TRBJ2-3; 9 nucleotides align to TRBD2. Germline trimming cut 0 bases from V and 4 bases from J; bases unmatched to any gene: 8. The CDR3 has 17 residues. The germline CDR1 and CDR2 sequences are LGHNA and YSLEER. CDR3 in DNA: TGCGCCAGCAGCCAAGATCGTGGTAGCGGGAGCCCAGATACGCAGTATTTT. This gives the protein CASSQDRGSGSPDTQYF.

CDR3 loop: CASRQDKNTEAFF. The CDR3 nucleotides are TGTGCCAGCAGACAGGACAAGAACACTGAAGCTTTCTTT. The rearrangement joins TRBV7-3 to TRBJ1-1, with D possibly matching TRBD1 (5 bases). Germline V lookup: CDR1 SGHTA, CDR2 FQGTGA. V lost 6 bases, J lost 1 base, and 9 bases lay in between. This CDR3 is 13 amino acids long.

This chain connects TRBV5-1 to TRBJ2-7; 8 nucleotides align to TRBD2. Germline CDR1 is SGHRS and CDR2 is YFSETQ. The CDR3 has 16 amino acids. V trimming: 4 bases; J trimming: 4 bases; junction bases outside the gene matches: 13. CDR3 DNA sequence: TGCGCCAGCAGCGCTTGGGCAGCGGGAGATGGGTACGAGCAGTACTTC. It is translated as CASSAWAAGDGYEQYF.

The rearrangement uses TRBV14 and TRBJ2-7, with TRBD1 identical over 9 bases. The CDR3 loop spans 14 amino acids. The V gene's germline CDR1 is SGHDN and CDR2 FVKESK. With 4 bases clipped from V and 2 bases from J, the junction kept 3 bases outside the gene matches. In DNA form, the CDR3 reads TGTGCCAGCAGCCCGGGGACAGGGCCCTACGAGCAGTACTTC. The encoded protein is CASSPGTGPYEQYF.

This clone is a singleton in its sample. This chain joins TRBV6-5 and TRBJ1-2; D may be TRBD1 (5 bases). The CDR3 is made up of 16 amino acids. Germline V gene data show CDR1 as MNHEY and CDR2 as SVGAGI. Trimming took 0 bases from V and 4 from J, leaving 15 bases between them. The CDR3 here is CASSYSKATVLYGYTF. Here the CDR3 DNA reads TGTGCCAGCAGTTACTCGAAAGCGACAGTCCTCTATGGCTACACCTTC.

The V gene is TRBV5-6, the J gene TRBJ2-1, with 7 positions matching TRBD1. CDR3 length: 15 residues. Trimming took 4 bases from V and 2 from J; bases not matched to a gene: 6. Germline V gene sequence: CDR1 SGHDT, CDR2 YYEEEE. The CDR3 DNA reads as TGTGCCAGCAGCCCTATAGGGGGCCCCTACAATGAGCAGTTCTTC. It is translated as CASSPIGGPYNEQFF. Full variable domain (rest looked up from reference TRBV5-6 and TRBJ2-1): DAGVTQSPTHLIKTRGQQVTLRCSPKSGHDTVSWYQQALGQGPQFIFQYYEEEERQRGNFPDRFSGHQFPNYSSELNVNALLLGDSALYLCASSPIGGPYNEQFFGPGTRLTVL.

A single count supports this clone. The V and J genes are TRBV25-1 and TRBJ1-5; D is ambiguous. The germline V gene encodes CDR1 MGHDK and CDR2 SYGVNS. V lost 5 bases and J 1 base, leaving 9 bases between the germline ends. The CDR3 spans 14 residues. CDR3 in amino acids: CASSQFRSNQPQHF. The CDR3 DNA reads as TGTGCCAGCAGTCAATTTCGCAGCAATCAGCCCCAGCATTTT.

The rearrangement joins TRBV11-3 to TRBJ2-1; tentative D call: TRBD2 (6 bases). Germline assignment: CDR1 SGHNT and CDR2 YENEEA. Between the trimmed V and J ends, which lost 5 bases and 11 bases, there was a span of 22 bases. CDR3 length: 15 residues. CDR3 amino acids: CASSQAGTQNEKQFF. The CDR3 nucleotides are TGTGCCAGCAGCCAGGCCGGGACTCAAAACGAAAAGCAGTTCTTC. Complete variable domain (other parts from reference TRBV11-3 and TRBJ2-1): EAGVVQSPRYKIIEKKQPVAFWCNPISGHNTLYWYLQNLGQGPELLIRYENEEAVDDSQLPKDRFSAERLKGVDSTLKIQPAELGDSAVYLCASSQAGTQNEKQFFGPGTRLTVL.

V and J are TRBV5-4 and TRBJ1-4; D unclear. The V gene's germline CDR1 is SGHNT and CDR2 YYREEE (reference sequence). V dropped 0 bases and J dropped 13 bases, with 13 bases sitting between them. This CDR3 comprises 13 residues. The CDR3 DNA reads TGTGCCAGCAGCTTGGAAGGTGGGGAGACACTGTTTTTT. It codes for CASSLEGGETLFF.

The CDR3 coding sequence is TGTGCCAGCAGCGCCGACGGGGAAAACATTCAGTACTTC. This sequence encodes CASSADGENIQYF. The V call is TRBV2, the J call TRBJ2-4; a weak D match, TRBD2 (5 bases). Germline CDR1 and CDR2: SNHLY and FYNNEI. The CDR3 length is 13 residues. V was cut by 6 bases and J by 5 bases, with 11 bases left in between.

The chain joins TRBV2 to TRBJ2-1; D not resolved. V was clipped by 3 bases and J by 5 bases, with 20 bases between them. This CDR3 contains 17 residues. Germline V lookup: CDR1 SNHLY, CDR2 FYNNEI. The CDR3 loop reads CASSDVSSRLRNNEQFF. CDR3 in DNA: TGTGCCAGCAGTGACGTGAGTTCCAGACTGAGGAACAATGAGCAGTTCTTC.

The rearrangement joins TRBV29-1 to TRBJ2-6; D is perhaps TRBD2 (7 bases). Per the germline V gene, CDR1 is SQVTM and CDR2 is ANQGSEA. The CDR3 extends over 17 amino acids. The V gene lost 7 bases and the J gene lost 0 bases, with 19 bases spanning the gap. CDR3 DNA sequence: TGCAGCGCCCGTTTACGGGGGGCCCCCTCTGGGGCCAACGTCCTGACTTTC. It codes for CSARLRGAPSGANVLTF.

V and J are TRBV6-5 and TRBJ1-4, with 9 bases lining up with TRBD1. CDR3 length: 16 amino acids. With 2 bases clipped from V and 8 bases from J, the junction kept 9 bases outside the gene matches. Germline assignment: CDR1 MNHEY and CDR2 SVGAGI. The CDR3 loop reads CASSYTRTGAREKLFF. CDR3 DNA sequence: TGTGCCAGCAGTTACACCCGGACAGGGGCGAGGGAAAAACTGTTTTTT.

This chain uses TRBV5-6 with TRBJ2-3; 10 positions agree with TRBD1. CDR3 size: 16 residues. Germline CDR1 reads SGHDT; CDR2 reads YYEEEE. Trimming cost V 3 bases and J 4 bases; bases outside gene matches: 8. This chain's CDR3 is CASSWGQGPWPDTQYF. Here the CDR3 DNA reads TGTGCCAGCAGCTGGGGACAGGGGCCGTGGCCAGATACGCAGTATTTT.

CDR3 sequence: CASSLPWTKAKNIQYF. The CDR3 DNA sequence: TGCGCCAGCAGCTTGCCTTGGACCAAAGCCAAAAACATTCAGTACTTC. The V gene is TRBV5-1, the J gene TRBJ2-4, with no clear D. Trimming pared 1 base from V and 0 bases from J, leaving 11 bases between. Germline V lookup: CDR1 SGHRS, CDR2 YFSETQ. The CDR3 extends over 16 amino acids.

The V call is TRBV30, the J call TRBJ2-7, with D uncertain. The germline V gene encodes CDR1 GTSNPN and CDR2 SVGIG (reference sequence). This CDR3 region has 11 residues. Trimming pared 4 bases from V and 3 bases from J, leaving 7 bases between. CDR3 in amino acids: CAWTLNYEQYF. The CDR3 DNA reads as TGTGCCTGGACCTTAAACTACGAGCAGTACTTC. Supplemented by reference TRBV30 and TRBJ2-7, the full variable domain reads SQTIHQWPATLVQPVGSPLSLECTVEGTSNPNLYWYRQAAGRGLQLLFYSVGIGQISSEVPQNLSASRPQDRQFILSSKKLLLSDSGFYLCAWTLNYEQYFGPGTRLTVT.

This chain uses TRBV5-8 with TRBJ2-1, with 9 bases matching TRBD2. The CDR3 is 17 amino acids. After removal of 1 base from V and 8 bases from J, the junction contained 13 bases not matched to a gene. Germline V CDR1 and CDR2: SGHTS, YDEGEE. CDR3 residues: CASSLWSGRIRGHEQFF. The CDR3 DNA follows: TGTGCCAGCAGCTTGTGGAGCGGGAGGATACGGGGCCATGAGCAGTTCTTC.

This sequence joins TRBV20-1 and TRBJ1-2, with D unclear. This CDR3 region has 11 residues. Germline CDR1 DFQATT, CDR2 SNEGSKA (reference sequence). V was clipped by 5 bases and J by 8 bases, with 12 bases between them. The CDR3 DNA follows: TGCAGTGCTTATAACAGAGGGGGCTACACCTTC. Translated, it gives CSAYNRGGYTF.

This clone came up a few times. The CDR3 coding sequence is TGTGCCAGCAGTTCTCGCCTGGGACAACAGAACACTGAAGCTTTCTTT. This codes for CASSSRLGQQNTEAFF. The chain uses TRBV7-9 and TRBJ1-1, with D perhaps TRBD1 (6 bases). Germline V gene sequence: CDR1 SEHNR, CDR2 FQNEAQ (reference sequence). Deletions cut 6 bases from V and 1 base from J, with 18 bases between. The CDR3 extends over 16 amino acids.

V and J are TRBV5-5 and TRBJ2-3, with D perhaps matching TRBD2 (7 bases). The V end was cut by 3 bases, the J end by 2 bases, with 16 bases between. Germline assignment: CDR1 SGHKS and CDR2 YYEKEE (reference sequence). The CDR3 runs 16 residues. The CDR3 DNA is TGTGCCAGCAGCTCACCCGGGGGGCTGGACACAGATACGCAGTATTTT. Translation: CASSSPGGLDTDTQYF.